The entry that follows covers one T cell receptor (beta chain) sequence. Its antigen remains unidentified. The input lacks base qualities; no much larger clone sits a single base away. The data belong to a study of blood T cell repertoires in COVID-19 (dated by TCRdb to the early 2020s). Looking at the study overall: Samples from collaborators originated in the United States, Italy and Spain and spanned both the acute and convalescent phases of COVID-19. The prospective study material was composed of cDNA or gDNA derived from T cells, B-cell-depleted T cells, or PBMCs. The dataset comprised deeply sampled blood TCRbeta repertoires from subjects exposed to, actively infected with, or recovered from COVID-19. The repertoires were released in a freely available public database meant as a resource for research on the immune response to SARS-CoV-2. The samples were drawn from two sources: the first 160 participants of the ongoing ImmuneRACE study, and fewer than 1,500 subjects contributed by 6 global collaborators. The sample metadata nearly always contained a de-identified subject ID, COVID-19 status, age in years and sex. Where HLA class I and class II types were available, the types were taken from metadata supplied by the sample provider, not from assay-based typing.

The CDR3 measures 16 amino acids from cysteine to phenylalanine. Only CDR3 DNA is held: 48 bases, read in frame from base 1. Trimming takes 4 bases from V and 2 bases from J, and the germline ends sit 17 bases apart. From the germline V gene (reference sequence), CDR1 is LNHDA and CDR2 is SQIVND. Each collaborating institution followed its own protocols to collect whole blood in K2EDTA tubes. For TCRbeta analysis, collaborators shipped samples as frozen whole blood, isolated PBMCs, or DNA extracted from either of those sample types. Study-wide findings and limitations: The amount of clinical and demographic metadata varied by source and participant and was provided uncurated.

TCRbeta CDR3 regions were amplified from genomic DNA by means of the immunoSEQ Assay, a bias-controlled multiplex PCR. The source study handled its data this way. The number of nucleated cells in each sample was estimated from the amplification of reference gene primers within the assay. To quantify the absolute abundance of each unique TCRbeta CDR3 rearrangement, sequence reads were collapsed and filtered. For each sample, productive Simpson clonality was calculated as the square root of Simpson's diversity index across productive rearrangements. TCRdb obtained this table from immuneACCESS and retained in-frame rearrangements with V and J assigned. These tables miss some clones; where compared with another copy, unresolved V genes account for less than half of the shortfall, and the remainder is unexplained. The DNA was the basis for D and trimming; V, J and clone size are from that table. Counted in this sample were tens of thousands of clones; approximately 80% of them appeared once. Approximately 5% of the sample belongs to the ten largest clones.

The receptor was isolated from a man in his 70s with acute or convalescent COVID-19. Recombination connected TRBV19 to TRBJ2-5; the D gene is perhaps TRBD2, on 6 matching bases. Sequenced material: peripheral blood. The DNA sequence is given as TGTGCCAGTAGTACCTTTGCTAGCGCCAGGCAAGAGACCCAGTACTTC. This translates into CASSTFASARQETQYF.